The clone carrying this T cell receptor (beta chain) was counted between two and nine times. The antigen is undetermined. These data originate in a study of graft-versus-host responses after intestinal transplantation. Whole-study context: Anti-thymocyte globulin induction preceded around 3 years of tacrolimus and steroid maintenance in all recipients.

CDR1 MNHNY and CDR2 SVGAGI come from the germline V gene (reference sequence). This CDR3 spans 13 amino acids. V lost 11 bases and J 1 base, leaving 15 bases between the germline ends. Study-level results: When patients had graft-donor T cell macrochimerism, their allografts held high graft-versus-host to host-versus-graft clonal ratios. Circulating GvH clones peaking coincided with falling HvG clones soon after transplant. Marrow from the recipient contained GvH clones, some of which had appeared first in ileum or blood.

The assay was immunoSEQ multiplex PCR, and TCRdb's table has in-frame clones only and misses some. This repertoire shows over 85,000 clones, about 94% found once; its top ten account for more than 0.15%. The sequence came from a human donor who was the organ donor for an intestinal transplant. The J gene is TRBJ2-7, the V gene TRBV6-6; D is unresolved. This sample comprised unstimulated CD4+ T cells sorted from spleen or lymph node cells, obtained before transplant. The CDR3 DNA sequence: TGTGCCGCATCGGACGGGTATTCCTACGAGCAGTACTTC. Amino acid sequence: CAASDGYSYEQYF.